A few counts support the clone carrying this TCR beta chain. Antigen specificity is unknown. It was from 2 million PBMCs stored at -80 C that the unsorted libraries were obtained. The data originate from a study of neurological immune-mediated disorders. Study findings and constraints: The greatest TCR clonal expansion appeared in HTLV-1-associated myelopathy and the smallest, falling below healthy controls, in multiple sclerosis. Across subjects, no CDR3 amino acid sequence appeared in expanded clones of more than one subject, a finding that suggested private repertoires in all groups.

CDR1 and CDR2 (germline): SGDLS, YYNGEE. This CDR3 spans 18 amino acids. The ends lost 1 base at V and 2 bases at J; junction bases unmatched: 9. 5'RACE employing 10-nucleotide random UMIs yielded the cDNA. In TCRdb, the 5' RACE reads were re-called with MiXCR into one record per CDR3 protein. The sample records about 65,000 distinct CDR3 sequences, over 4% being singletons. The sequence was obtained from a man aged 45-65 years with multiple sclerosis. The material sequenced was PBMCs. This chain joins TRBV9 and TRBJ2-2; the match to TRBD2 covers 9 bases. Written as DNA, the CDR3 is TGTGCCAGCAGCGTAACCGGGACTAGCAGACGAAACACCGGGGAGCTGTTTTTT. The encoded protein is CASSVTGTSRRNTGELFF.